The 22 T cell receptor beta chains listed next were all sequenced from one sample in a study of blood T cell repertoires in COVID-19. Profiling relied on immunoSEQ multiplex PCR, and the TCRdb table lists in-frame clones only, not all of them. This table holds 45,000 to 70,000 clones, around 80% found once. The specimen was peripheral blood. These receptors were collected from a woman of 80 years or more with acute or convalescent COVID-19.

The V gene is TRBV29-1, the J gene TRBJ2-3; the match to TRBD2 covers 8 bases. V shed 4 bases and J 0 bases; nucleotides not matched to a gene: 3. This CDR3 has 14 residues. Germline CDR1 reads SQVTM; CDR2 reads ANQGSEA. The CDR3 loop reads CSVGSGVSTDTQYF. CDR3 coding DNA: TGCAGCGTTGGTAGCGGGGTTAGCACAGATACGCAGTATTTT.

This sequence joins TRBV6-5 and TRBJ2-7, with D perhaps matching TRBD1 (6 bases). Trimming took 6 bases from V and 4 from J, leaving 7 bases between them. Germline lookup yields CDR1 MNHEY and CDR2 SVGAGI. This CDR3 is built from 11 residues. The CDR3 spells CASRDRYEQYF. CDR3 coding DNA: TGTGCCAGCAGGGACAGATACGAGCAGTACTTC.

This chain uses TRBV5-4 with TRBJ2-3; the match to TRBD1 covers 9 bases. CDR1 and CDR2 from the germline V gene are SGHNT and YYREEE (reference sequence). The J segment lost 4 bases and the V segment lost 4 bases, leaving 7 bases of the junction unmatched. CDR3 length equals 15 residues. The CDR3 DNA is TGTGCCAGCAGCCGGGGACAGGGTCGGGCAGATACGCAGTATTTT. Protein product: CASSRGQGRADTQYF.

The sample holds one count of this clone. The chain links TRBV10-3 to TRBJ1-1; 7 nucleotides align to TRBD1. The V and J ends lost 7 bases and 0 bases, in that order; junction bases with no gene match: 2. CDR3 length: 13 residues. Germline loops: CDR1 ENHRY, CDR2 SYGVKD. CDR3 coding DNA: TGTGCCATCACTGGGACAGTGAACACTGAAGCTTTCTTT. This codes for CAITGTVNTEAFF.

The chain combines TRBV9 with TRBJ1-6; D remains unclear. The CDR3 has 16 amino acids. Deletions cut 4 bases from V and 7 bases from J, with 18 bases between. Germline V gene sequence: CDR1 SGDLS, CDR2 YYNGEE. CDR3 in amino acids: CASSPGSYNGNSPLHF. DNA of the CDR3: TGTGCCAGCAGCCCCGGGTCCTACAATGGAAATTCACCCCTCCACTTT.

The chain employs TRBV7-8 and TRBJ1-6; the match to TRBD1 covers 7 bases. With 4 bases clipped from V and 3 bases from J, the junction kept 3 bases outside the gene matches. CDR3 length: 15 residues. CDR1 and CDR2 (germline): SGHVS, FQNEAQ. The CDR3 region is CASSSGQVYNSPLHF. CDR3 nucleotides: TGTGCCAGCAGCTCCGGACAGGTCTATAATTCACCCCTCCACTTT.

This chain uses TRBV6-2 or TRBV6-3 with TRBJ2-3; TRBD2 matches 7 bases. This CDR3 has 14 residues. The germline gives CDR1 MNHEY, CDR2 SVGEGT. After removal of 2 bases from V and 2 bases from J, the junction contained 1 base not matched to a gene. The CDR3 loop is CASSYGRATDTQYF. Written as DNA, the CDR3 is TGTGCCAGCAGTTACGGGAGGGCCACAGATACGCAGTATTTT.

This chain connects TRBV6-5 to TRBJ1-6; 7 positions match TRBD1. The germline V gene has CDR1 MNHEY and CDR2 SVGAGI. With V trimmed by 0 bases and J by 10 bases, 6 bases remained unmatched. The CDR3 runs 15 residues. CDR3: CASSYSRQGYSPLHF. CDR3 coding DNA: TGTGCCAGCAGTTACTCCCGACAGGGATACTCACCCCTCCACTTT.

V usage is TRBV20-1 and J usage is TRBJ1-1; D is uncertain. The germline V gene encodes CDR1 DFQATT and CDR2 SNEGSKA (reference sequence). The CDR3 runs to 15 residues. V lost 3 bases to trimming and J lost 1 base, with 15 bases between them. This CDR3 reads CSASIEVRKNTEAFF. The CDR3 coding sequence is TGCAGTGCTAGTATAGAGGTCAGAAAGAACACTGAAGCTTTCTTT.

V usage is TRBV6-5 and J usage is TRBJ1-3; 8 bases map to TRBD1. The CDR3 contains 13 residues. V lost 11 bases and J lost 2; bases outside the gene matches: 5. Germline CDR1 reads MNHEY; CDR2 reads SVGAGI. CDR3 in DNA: TGTGCCTCCAGGGGGCCCCCTGGAAACACCATATATTTT. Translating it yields CASRGPPGNTIYF.

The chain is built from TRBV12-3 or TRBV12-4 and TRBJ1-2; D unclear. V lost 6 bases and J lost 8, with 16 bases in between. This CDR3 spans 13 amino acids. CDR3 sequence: CASSSASRSGYTF. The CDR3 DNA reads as TGTGCCAGCAGCTCCGCTTCTAGAAGCGGCTACACCTTC.

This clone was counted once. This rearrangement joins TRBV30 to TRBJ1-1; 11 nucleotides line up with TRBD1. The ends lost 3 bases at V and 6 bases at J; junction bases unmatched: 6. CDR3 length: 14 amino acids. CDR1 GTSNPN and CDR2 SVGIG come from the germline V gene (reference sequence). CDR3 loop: CAWSVGQGGSEAFF. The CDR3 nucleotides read TGTGCCTGGAGCGTGGGACAGGGGGGTTCTGAAGCTTTCTTT.

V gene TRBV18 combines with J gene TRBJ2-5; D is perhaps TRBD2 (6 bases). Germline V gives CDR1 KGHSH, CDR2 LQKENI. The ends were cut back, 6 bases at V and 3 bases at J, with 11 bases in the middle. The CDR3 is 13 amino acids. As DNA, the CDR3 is TGTGCCAGCTCCCTGGGCGGGGAAGAGACCCAGTACTTC. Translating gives CASSLGGEETQYF.

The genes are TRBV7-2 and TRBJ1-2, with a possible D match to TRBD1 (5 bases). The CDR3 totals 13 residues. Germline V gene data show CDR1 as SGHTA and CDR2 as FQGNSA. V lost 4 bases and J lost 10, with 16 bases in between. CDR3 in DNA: TGTGCCAGCAGCTCACAGGCTGGATTTGCCTACACCTTC. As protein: CASSSQAGFAYTF.

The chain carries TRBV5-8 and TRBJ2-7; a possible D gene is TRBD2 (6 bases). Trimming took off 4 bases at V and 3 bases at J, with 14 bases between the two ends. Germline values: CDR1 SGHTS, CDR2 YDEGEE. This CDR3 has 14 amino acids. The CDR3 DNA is TGTGCCAGCAGCCCCTACCGGGACTTCTACGAGCAGTACTTC. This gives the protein CASSPYRDFYEQYF.

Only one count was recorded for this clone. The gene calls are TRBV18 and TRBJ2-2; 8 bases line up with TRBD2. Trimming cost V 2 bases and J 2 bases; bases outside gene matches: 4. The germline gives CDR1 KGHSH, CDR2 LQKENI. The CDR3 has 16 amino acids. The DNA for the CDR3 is TGTGCCAGCTCACCAGTTGGGACTAGTAACACCGGGGAGCTGTTTTTT. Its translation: CASSPVGTSNTGELFF.

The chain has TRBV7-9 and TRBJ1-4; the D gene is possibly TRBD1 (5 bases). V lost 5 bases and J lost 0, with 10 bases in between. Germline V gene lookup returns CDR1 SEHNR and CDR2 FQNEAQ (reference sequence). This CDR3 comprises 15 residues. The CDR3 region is CASSPGSATNEKLFF. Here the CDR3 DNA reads TGTGCCAGCAGCCCAGGGTCTGCAACTAATGAAAAACTGTTTTTT.

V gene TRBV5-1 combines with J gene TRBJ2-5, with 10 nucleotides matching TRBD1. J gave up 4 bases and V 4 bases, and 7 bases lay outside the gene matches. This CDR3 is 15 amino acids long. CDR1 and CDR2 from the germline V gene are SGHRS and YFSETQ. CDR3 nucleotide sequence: TGCGCCAGCAGCGTGACAGGGGGCGGGAGAGAGACCCAGTACTTC. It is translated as CASSVTGGGRETQYF.

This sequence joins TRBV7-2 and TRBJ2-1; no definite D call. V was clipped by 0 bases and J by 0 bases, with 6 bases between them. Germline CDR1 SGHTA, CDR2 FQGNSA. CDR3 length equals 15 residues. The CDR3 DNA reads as TGTGCCAGCAGCTTAGCCGTTAGCTCCTACAATGAGCAGTTCTTC. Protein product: CASSLAVSSYNEQFF.

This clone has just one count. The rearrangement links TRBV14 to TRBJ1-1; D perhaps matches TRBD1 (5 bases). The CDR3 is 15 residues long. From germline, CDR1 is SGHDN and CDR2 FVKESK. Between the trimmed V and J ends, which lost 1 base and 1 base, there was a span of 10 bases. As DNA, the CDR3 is TGTGCCAGCAGCCAAGTCGGGGGTCGGAACACTGAAGCTTTCTTT. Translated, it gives CASSQVGGRNTEAFF. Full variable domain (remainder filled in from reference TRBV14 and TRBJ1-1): EAGVTQFPSHSVIEKGQTVTLRCDPISGHDNLYWYRRVMGKEIKFLLHFVKESKQDESGMPNNRFLAERTGGTYSTLKVQPAELEDSGVYFCASSQVGGRNTEAFFGQGTRLTVV.

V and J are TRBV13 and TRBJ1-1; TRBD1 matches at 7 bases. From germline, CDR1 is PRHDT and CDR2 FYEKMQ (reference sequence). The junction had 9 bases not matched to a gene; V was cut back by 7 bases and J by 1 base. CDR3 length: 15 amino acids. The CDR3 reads CASNPPGQPNTEAFF. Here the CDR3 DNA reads TGTGCCAGCAACCCACCGGGACAGCCGAACACTGAAGCTTTCTTT. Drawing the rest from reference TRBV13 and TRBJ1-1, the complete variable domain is AAGVIQSPRHLIKEKRETATLKCYPIPRHDTVYWYQQGPGQDPQFLISFYEKMQSDKGSIPDRFSAQQFSDYHSELNMSSLELGDSALYFCASNPPGQPNTEAFFGQGTRLTVV.

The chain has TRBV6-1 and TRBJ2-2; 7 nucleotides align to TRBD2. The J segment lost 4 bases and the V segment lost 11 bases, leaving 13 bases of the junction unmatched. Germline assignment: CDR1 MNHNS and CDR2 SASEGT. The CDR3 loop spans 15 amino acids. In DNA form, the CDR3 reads TGTGCCGGAGGGGATCAGTCGGGGGGCACCGGGGAGCTGTTTTTT. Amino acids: CAGGDQSGGTGELFF.